The 32 T cell receptor beta chains in this list originate from one sample, sequenced in a study of blood T cell repertoires in COVID-19. Generated by immunoSEQ multiplex PCR, the TCRdb table keeps only in-frame clones and is missing some. Among 250,000 to 350,000 clones listed, roughly nine tenths were seen once. The material sequenced was peripheral blood. The receptors were sampled from a woman in her 30s with COVID-19, enrolled during active disease.

V and J are TRBV5-8 and TRBJ1-1, with D possibly matching TRBD1 (5 bases). V gave up 0 bases and J gave up 6 bases, with 15 bases separating them. This CDR3 comprises 15 residues. Germline assignment: CDR1 SGHTS and CDR2 YDEGEE. The CDR3 DNA is TGTGCCAGCAGCTTGGGGGTCAGGGCAGGCTCTGAAGCTTTCTTT. Protein product: CASSLGVRAGSEAFF.

V is TRBV19 and J is TRBJ2-1; tentatively, D is TRBD2 (5 bases). V was clipped by 1 base and J by 0 bases, with 19 bases between them. Germline values: CDR1 LNHDA, CDR2 SQIVND (reference sequence). CDR3 length: 19 amino acids. The CDR3 DNA reads as TGTGCCAGTAGTATAGCGGGGATCCTAGTACTGAGCTCCTACAATGAGCAGTTCTTC. It encodes CASSIAGILVLSSYNEQFF.

The gene calls are TRBV19 and TRBJ2-5; 8 bases fit TRBD1. Looked up from germline, CDR1 is LNHDA and CDR2 is SQIVND (reference sequence). J lost 3 bases, V lost 1 base, and 4 bases had no gene match. The CDR3 consists of 15 residues. CDR3 nucleotide sequence: TGTGCCAGTAGTATAGTTCAGGGGGCGAAAGAGACCCAGTACTTC. Its translation: CASSIVQGAKETQYF.

This sequence joins TRBV14 and TRBJ2-1; the match to TRBD2 covers 9 bases. V gave up 3 bases and J gave up 0 bases; unmatched junction bases: 3. Germline-derived CDR1 and CDR2 are SGHDN and FVKESK. This CDR3 spans 16 amino acids. CDR3 region: CASSHFSGSSYNEQFF. The CDR3 DNA is TGTGCCAGCAGCCACTTTAGCGGGAGCTCCTACAATGAGCAGTTCTTC.

The chain carries TRBV28 and TRBJ1-1; 8 bases fit TRBD1. CDR3 length: 14 residues. Per germline, CDR1 MDHEN and CDR2 SYDVKM. Trimming removed 5 bases from V and 5 bases from J; junction bases left unmatched: 7. For the CDR3, the DNA is TGTGCCAGCAGTCCCCGACAGGGGTGGACTGAAGCTTTCTTT. Amino acids: CASSPRQGWTEAFF.

The chain recombines TRBV21-1 with TRBJ2-3; the table's D call of TRBD2 was not tested on the DNA. TRBV21-1 counts as a pseudogene. This CDR3 contains 15 residues. The chain's CDR3 is CASSNGSGSTDTQYF. In DNA, the CDR3 is TGTGCCAGCAGCAACGGTAGCGGTAGCACAGATACGCAGTATTTT.

The chain is built from TRBV7-9 and TRBJ2-1, with TRBD2 identical over 7 bases. CDR1 and CDR2 (germline): SEHNR, FQNEAQ (reference sequence). The V gene end was trimmed by 3 bases and the J gene end by 7 bases; junction bases not matched to a gene: 6. CDR3 length: 14 amino acids. The CDR3 bases are TGTGCCAGCAGCTTTCGGCGGGAGTCAAATGAGCAGTTCTTC. Encoded protein: CASSFRRESNEQFF.

This clone occurred a few times. The chain employs TRBV6-2 or TRBV6-3 and TRBJ1-6; D remains ambiguous. Germline V gene lookup returns CDR1 MNHEY and CDR2 SVGEGT. V was pared by 0 bases and J by 7 bases, with 13 bases between. The CDR3 runs to 16 residues. The CDR3 spells CASSYSGSIRNSPLHF. As DNA, the CDR3 is TGTGCCAGCAGTTACTCCGGATCCATCAGGAATTCACCCCTCCACTTT.

This clone has ten or more counts. The chain joins TRBV29-1 to TRBJ1-3; weak D call: TRBD1 (6 bases). The V gene's germline CDR1 is SQVTM and CDR2 ANQGSEA. The CDR3 length is 13 residues. V was clipped by 8 bases and J by 3 bases, with 14 bases between them. The CDR3 coding sequence is TGCAGCATACGGGGGGGCGGTGGAAACACCATATATTTT. The encoded protein is CSIRGGGGNTIYF.

The chain uses TRBV29-1 and TRBJ1-2; TRBD1 matches 11 bases. Germline V gene lookup returns CDR1 SQVTM and CDR2 ANQGSEA. V trimming: 5 bases; J trimming: 7 bases; junction bases outside the gene matches: 12. This CDR3 region has 15 residues. The CDR3 region is CSVTSGQGAGSGYTF. The CDR3 nucleotides read TGCAGCGTTACCTCAGGACAGGGGGCCGGGAGTGGCTACACCTTC.

This sequence joins TRBV5-8 and TRBJ2-2; 7 positions match TRBD2. Trimming took 2 bases from V and 6 from J; bases not matched to a gene: 7. The CDR3 totals 15 residues. CDR1 is SGHTS, CDR2 YDEGEE, per germline. The CDR3 spells CASSLKGRDAGELFF. Written as DNA, the CDR3 is TGTGCCAGCAGCTTAAAAGGGAGGGACGCCGGGGAGCTGTTTTTT.

This clone was recorded only once. The chain has TRBV6-1 and TRBJ1-2; 8 bases agree with TRBD1. CDR3 length: 14 residues. Germline V gene data show CDR1 as MNHNS and CDR2 as SASEGT. After removal of 2 bases from V and 5 bases from J, the junction contained 4 bases not matched to a gene. In nucleotides, the CDR3 is TGTGCCAGCAGTGAAAACAACAGGGGGTATGGCTACACCTTC. It is translated as CASSENNRGYGYTF.

This rearrangement joins TRBV6-5 to TRBJ1-6; perhaps TRBD1 as D (5 bases). Trimming took 6 bases from V and 10 from J, leaving 16 bases between them. Germline loops: CDR1 MNHEY, CDR2 SVGAGI. This CDR3 is 14 amino acids long. CDR3 in DNA: TGTGCCAGCAGCTACGGGACGGGGGAATCACCCCTCCACTTT. Protein product: CASSYGTGESPLHF.

The chain couples TRBV5-8 to TRBJ1-4, with a possible D match to TRBD1 (5 bases). V lost 5 bases and J 8 bases, leaving 16 bases between the germline ends. There are 14 residues in the CDR3. CDR1 is SGHTS and CDR2 is YDEGEE in the germline V gene. CDR3 sequence reads: CASSYRGTKEKLFF. In nucleotides, the CDR3 is TGTGCCAGCAGTTACCGGGGGACGAAGGAAAAACTGTTTTTT.

V and J are TRBV9 and TRBJ2-2; 7 bases agree with TRBD2. V dropped 0 bases and J dropped 6; count of bases not matched to a gene: 5. Germline lookup yields CDR1 SGDLS and CDR2 YYNGEE. The CDR3 sequence is 15 residues long. CDR3 sequence (DNA): TGTGCCAGCAGCGTAGTGGCGGGAGAGGCCGGGGAGCTGTTTTTT. Translation: CASSVVAGEAGELFF.

The V call is TRBV9, the J call TRBJ1-1; D uncertain. With 1 base removed from V and 1 base from J, the gap between germline ends came to 8 bases. Germline CDR1 and CDR2: SGDLS and YYNGEE. CDR3 length equals 14 residues. DNA for the CDR3: TGTGCCAGCAGCGTATTAACTCAGAACACTGAAGCTTTCTTT. It translates to CASSVLTQNTEAFF.

The chain couples TRBV28 to TRBJ2-7, with 7 bases that match TRBD1. Germline lookup yields CDR1 MDHEN and CDR2 SYDVKM. V shed 6 bases and J 2 bases; nucleotides not matched to a gene: 7. The CDR3 has 14 amino acids. CDR3 DNA sequence: TGTGCCAGCAGCGAGATAGGGACAGCCTACGAGCAGTACTTC. This encodes CASSEIGTAYEQYF.

This sequence joins TRBV6-5 and TRBJ1-2; D not resolved. Germline V gene lookup returns CDR1 MNHEY and CDR2 SVGAGI. CDR3 length: 13 residues. Trimming pared 6 bases from V and 6 bases from J, leaving 14 bases between. The CDR3 DNA follows: TGTGCCAGCAGGTCGGTTGAGGTCGATGGCTACACCTTC. This gives the protein CASRSVEVDGYTF.

CDR3 protein: CASSLELAGSHEQYF. The CDR3 DNA reads as TGTGCCAGCAGCTTAGAACTAGCGGGTTCCCACGAGCAGTACTTC. This chain uses TRBV11-2 with TRBJ2-7; 9 bases agree with TRBD2. The junction had 5 bases not matched to a gene; V was cut back by 0 bases and J by 5 bases. This CDR3 region has 15 residues. Germline-derived CDR1 and CDR2 are SGHAT and FQNNGV.

The chain recombines TRBV25-1 with TRBJ2-1; 10 nucleotides match TRBD1. The V and J ends lost 5 bases and 8 bases, in that order; junction bases with no gene match: 12. The germline gives CDR1 MGHDK, CDR2 SYGVNS. This CDR3 contains 16 residues. The CDR3 sequence: CASSPRILTGGDEQFF. The CDR3 coding sequence is TGTGCCAGCAGTCCCCGGATTTTGACAGGGGGCGATGAGCAGTTCTTC.

This clone has more than one count but fewer than ten. The gene calls are TRBV2 and TRBJ1-5; possible D gene TRBD1, 6 bases. Trimming left V 6 bases short and J 4 bases short, with 10 bases between. The CDR3 consists of 13 residues. In germline, CDR1 is SNHLY, CDR2 FYNNEI. Here the CDR3 reads CASSSDRNQPQHF. CDR3 DNA: TGTGCCAGCAGCTCCGACAGGAATCAGCCCCAGCATTTT.

In this sample, this clone turned up once. This chain connects TRBV5-1 to TRBJ2-1; 11 nucleotides align to TRBD1. After removal of 4 bases from V and 0 bases from J, the junction contained 0 bases not matched to a gene. The CDR3 totals 15 residues. CDR1 and CDR2 from the germline V gene are SGHRS and YFSETQ. CDR3 DNA: TGCGCCAGCAGCGGGACAGGGGGCTCCTACAATGAGCAGTTCTTC. This translates into CASSGTGGSYNEQFF.

The chain is built from TRBV5-1 and TRBJ2-7, with D unresolved. There are 14 residues in the CDR3. Trimming took off 1 base at V and 0 bases at J, with 8 bases between the two ends. Looked up from germline, CDR1 is SGHRS and CDR2 is YFSETQ. CDR3 sequence: CASSLTEYSYEQYF. The CDR3 DNA reads as TGCGCCAGCAGCTTGACAGAGTACTCCTACGAGCAGTACTTC. The full variable domain, its missing parts supplied by reference TRBV5-1 and TRBJ2-7, is KAGVTQTPRYLIKTRGQQVTLSCSPISGHRSVSWYQQTPGQGLQFLFEYFSETQRNKGNFPGRFSGRQFSNSRSEMNVSTLELGDSALYLCASSLTEYSYEQYFGPGTRLTVT.

The sample holds one count of this clone. The chain combines TRBV5-1 with TRBJ2-1; TRBD2 agrees at 7 bases. J gave up 6 bases and V 7 bases, and 13 bases lay outside the gene matches. The CDR3 sequence is 15 residues long. Germline CDR1 is SGHRS and CDR2 is YFSETQ. DNA for the CDR3: TGCGCCAGCTGTACTAGCGACCCTACTGTCAATGAGCAGTTCTTC. Encoded protein: CASCTSDPTVNEQFF.

The chain carries TRBV5-1 and TRBJ2-2; D is unresolved. This CDR3 has 14 residues. The germline CDR1 and CDR2 sequences are SGHRS and YFSETQ. The germline V and J ends were trimmed by 2 bases and 6 bases, with 11 bases remaining between them. CDR3 protein: CASSFPPPAGELFF. For the CDR3, the DNA is TGCGCCAGCAGCTTCCCACCCCCGGCCGGGGAGCTGTTTTTT.

J is TRBJ2-3 and V is TRBV10-3, with TRBD1 matching 10 bases. The CDR3 totals 13 residues. Losses at the gene ends were 8 bases for V and 2 bases for J; bases not matched to a gene: 1. The germline V gene has CDR1 ENHRY and CDR2 SYGVKD. CDR3: CAIGTGDTDTQYF. The CDR3 DNA is TGTGCCATCGGGACAGGGGACACAGATACGCAGTATTTT.

The gene calls are TRBV19 and TRBJ2-7, with TRBD2 matching 9 bases. In germline, CDR1 is LNHDA, CDR2 SQIVND (reference sequence). The CDR3 loop spans 14 amino acids. With V trimmed by 5 bases and J by 4 bases, 6 bases remained unmatched. CDR3 DNA sequence: TGTGCCAGTAGTCCGCTAGCGGGGTCGTACGAGCAGTACTTC. Translated, it gives CASSPLAGSYEQYF.

There are a few counts of this clone. The J gene is TRBJ1-2, the V gene TRBV7-9; D is possibly TRBD1 (5 bases). CDR3 length: 13 amino acids. V lost 1 base to trimming and J lost 3 bases, with 6 bases between them. CDR1 and CDR2 from the germline V gene are SEHNR and FQNEAQ (reference sequence). The CDR3 loop is CASSLGGDYGYTF. DNA for the CDR3: TGTGCCAGCAGCTTAGGGGGGGACTATGGCTACACCTTC.

For the CDR3, the DNA is TGTGCCAGCAGCGGGGGGTTCCAGGGGGTGAGTGGCTACACCTTC. Its protein is CASSGGFQGVSGYTF. The J gene is TRBJ1-2, the V gene TRBV5-8; 7 bases fit TRBD1. The germline gives CDR1 SGHTS, CDR2 YDEGEE. V shed 4 bases and J 7 bases; nucleotides not matched to a gene: 13. The CDR3 is 15 amino acids.

The chain uses TRBV6-6 and TRBJ2-6; tentatively, D is TRBD2 (5 bases). V lost 0 bases and J lost 4, with 7 bases in between. This CDR3 spans 15 amino acids. Germline values: CDR1 MNHNY, CDR2 SVGAGI (reference sequence). The CDR3: CASSYSSEGANVLTF. CDR3 sequence (DNA): TGTGCCAGCAGTTACTCTAGCGAGGGGGCCAACGTCCTGACTTTC.

The rearrangement links TRBV27 to TRBJ1-2, with 10 bases that match TRBD1. The CDR3 contains 15 residues. CDR1 and CDR2 (germline): MNHEY, SMNVEV (reference sequence). V was clipped by 5 bases and J by 7 bases; unmatched bases: 10. DNA of the CDR3: TGTGCCAGCAGTCCTCTCCAGGACAGGGGGTTTGGCTACACCTTC. Amino acid sequence: CASSPLQDRGFGYTF.

This sequence joins TRBV2 and TRBJ1-2, with TRBD1 as a possible D gene (6 bases). This CDR3 contains 14 residues. V gave up 3 bases and J gave up 8 bases, with 16 bases separating them. Germline CDR1 and CDR2: SNHLY and FYNNEI. The chain's CDR3 is CASSEGDIGAGYTF. The CDR3 nucleotides read TGTGCCAGCAGTGAGGGGGACATTGGCGCCGGCTACACCTTC.